What follows are 15 T cell receptor beta chains derived from one specimen sequenced in a study of blood T cell repertoires in COVID-19. Generated by immunoSEQ multiplex PCR, the TCRdb table keeps only in-frame clones and is missing some. The sample holds tens of thousands of clones; around 90% are singletons and the top ten take over 1%. The specimen sequenced was peripheral blood. These receptors originate from a middle-aged woman with acute or convalescent COVID-19.

The chain employs TRBV23-1 and TRBJ1-6; the D is unclear. TRBV23-1 counts as an open reading frame of uncertain function. Trimming removed 10 bases at V and 3 bases at J, with 16 bases between. This CDR3 comprises 15 residues. CDR3 sequence (DNA): TGCGCCAAAAAAAGACCGACACTCTATAATTCACCCCTCCACTTT. Amino acid sequence: CAKKRPTLYNSPLHF.

The rearrangement uses TRBV25-1 and TRBJ2-7; the match to TRBD1 covers 10 bases. The germline gives CDR1 MGHDK, CDR2 SYGVNS. The CDR3 length is 15 residues. V gave up 5 bases and J gave up 2 bases; unmatched junction bases: 6. The CDR3 nucleotides read TGTGCCAGCAGTCCCGCCGGGACAGGGGCCTACGAGCAGTACTTC. Translated, it gives CASSPAGTGAYEQYF.

The chain recombines TRBV19 with TRBJ2-2, with no clear D. This CDR3 spans 14 amino acids. V gave up 6 bases and J gave up 0 bases, with 8 bases separating them. Germline-derived CDR1 and CDR2 are LNHDA and SQIVND (reference sequence). CDR3 in DNA: TGTGCCAGTAGCCCAGTTACGAACACCGGGGAGCTGTTTTTT. The encoded protein is CASSPVTNTGELFF.

This rearrangement joins TRBV6-2 or TRBV6-3 to TRBJ2-7, with TRBD1 matching 7 bases. The J segment lost 4 bases and the V segment lost 4 bases, leaving 7 bases of the junction unmatched. Germline CDR1 is MNHEY and CDR2 is SVGEGT. The CDR3 covers 14 residues. CDR3 in amino acids: CASSWEGGRYEQYF. In DNA form, the CDR3 reads TGTGCCAGCAGTTGGGAAGGGGGCAGGTACGAGCAGTACTTC.

The chain has TRBV6-5 and TRBJ1-1; TRBD1 aligns across 8 bases. Trimming removed 0 bases from V and 6 bases from J; junction bases left unmatched: 0. Per the germline V gene, CDR1 is MNHEY and CDR2 is SVGAGI. The CDR3 is 13 amino acids. CDR3 in DNA: TGTGCCAGCAGTTACTCGGGACAGGCTGAAGCTTTCTTT. Translation: CASSYSGQAEAFF.

This clone has more than one count but fewer than ten. V usage is TRBV5-4 and J usage is TRBJ2-7; TRBD1 aligns across 7 bases. The CDR3 extends over 15 amino acids. CDR1 is SGHNT, CDR2 YYREEE, per germline (reference sequence). V lost 0 bases and J lost 1; bases outside the gene matches: 4. CDR3 DNA sequence: TGTGCCAGCAGCTTGGGACAGGGACGGTCCTACGAGCAGTACTTC. It codes for CASSLGQGRSYEQYF.

The V and J genes are TRBV30 and TRBJ1-5; 11 bases align to TRBD1. CDR1 and CDR2 from the germline V gene are GTSNPN and SVGIG (reference sequence). The CDR3 runs to 14 residues. Losses at the gene ends were 5 bases for V and 2 bases for J; bases not matched to a gene: 2. The CDR3 is CAWGQGAGNQPQHF. The CDR3 DNA sequence: TGTGCCTGGGGACAGGGGGCCGGCAATCAGCCCCAGCATTTT.

V is TRBV29-1 and J is TRBJ2-7; D perhaps matches TRBD2 (6 bases). CDR1 is SQVTM, CDR2 ANQGSEA, per germline. Trimming took 4 bases from V and 4 from J, leaving 17 bases between them. The length of the CDR3 is 14 residues. The CDR3 loop is CSVGVEGRTYEQYF. CDR3 nucleotides: TGCAGCGTTGGAGTGGAGGGGAGAACTTACGAGCAGTACTTC.

V gene TRBV28 combines with J gene TRBJ2-7; 7 nucleotides line up with TRBD1. Germline V gene lookup returns CDR1 MDHEN and CDR2 SYDVKM. The ends lost 3 bases at V and 0 bases at J; junction bases unmatched: 8. The CDR3 runs to 16 residues. CDR3 sequence: CASSFQLTGPSYEQYF. CDR3 sequence (DNA): TGTGCCAGCAGTTTCCAGCTGACAGGGCCCTCCTACGAGCAGTACTTC.

The rearrangement uses TRBV6-6 and TRBJ2-5; D not resolved. Per germline, CDR1 MNHNY and CDR2 SVGAGI (reference sequence). V lost 8 bases to trimming and J lost 1 base, with 11 bases between them. The CDR3 spans 13 residues. CDR3 protein: CASVSHSQETQYF. CDR3 nucleotides: TGTGCCAGCGTTTCGCACAGCCAAGAGACCCAGTACTTC.

The V gene is TRBV7-9, the J gene TRBJ1-5; 10 bases are shared with TRBD1. Germline V gene sequence: CDR1 SEHNR, CDR2 FQNEAQ (reference sequence). The length of the CDR3 is 15 residues. With V trimmed by 1 base and J by 4 bases, 1 base remained unmatched. The CDR3 sequence is CASSLGTGGNQPQHF. In DNA, the CDR3 is TGTGCCAGCAGCTTAGGGACAGGGGGAAATCAGCCCCAGCATTTT. The full variable domain, completed using reference TRBV7-9 and TRBJ1-5, is DTGVSQNPRHKITKRGQNVTFRCDPISEHNRLYWYRQTLGQGPEFLTYFQNEAQLEKSRLLSDRFSAERPKGSFSTLEIQRTEQGDSAMYLCASSLGTGGNQPQHFGDGTRLSIL.

This clone appeared once. The chain recombines TRBV27 with TRBJ1-6, with a possible D match to TRBD1 (5 bases). V shed 5 bases and J shed 2 bases, with 13 bases lying between them. Germline CDR1 MNHEY, CDR2 SMNVEV (reference sequence). This CDR3 is built from 16 residues. The CDR3 DNA sequence: TGTGCCAGCAGTGCCCGGATGGGGCCCTATAATTCACCCCTCCACTTT. Protein: CASSARMGPYNSPLHF.

The chain has TRBV2 and TRBJ1-1, with TRBD1 matching 9 bases. This CDR3 is built from 12 residues. Germline values: CDR1 SNHLY, CDR2 FYNNEI. The ends lost 5 bases at V and 11 bases at J; junction bases unmatched: 6. CDR3 amino acids: CASSRQGVGAFF. The CDR3 nucleotides are TGTGCCAGCAGTAGACAGGGGGTAGGGGCTTTCTTT.

The chain carries TRBV21-1 and TRBJ2-1; the table calls TRBD2, which could not be checked here. TRBV21-1 represents a pseudogene. This CDR3 region has 18 residues. The CDR3 DNA follows: TGTGCCAGCTCCCGGGGTGGAGCGGGCCCTCCTTCCTACAATGAGCAGTTCTTC. Amino acids: CASSRGGAGPPSYNEQFF.

CDR3 DNA: TGTGCCAGCAGCTTAGCCCATACAGGGGGCGTCCAGCCCCAGCATTTT. Its protein is CASSLAHTGGVQPQHF. The chain is built from TRBV7-9 and TRBJ1-5; 9 bases line up with TRBD1. Germline CDR1 is SEHNR and CDR2 is FQNEAQ (reference sequence). The V segment lost 0 bases and the J segment 7 bases; nucleotides outside the gene matches: 7. The CDR3 totals 16 residues.